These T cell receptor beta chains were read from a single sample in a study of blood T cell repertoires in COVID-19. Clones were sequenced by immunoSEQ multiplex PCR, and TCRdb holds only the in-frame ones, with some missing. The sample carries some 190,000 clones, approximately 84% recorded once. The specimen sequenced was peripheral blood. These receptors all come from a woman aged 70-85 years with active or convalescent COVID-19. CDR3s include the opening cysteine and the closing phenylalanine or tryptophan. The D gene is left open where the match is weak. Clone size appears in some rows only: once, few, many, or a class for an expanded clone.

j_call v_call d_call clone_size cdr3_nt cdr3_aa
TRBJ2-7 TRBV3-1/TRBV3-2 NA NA TGTGCCAGCAGCCTTCGCTACGAGCAGTACTTC CASSLRYEQYF
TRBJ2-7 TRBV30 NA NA TGTGCCTGGAGTGTAGATAGCTCCTACGAGCAGTACTTC CAWSVDSSYEQYF
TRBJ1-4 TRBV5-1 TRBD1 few TGCGCCAGCAGCTTGGTAGGGGGCGTAGGTACGGAAAAACTGTTTTTT CASSLVGGVGTEKLFF
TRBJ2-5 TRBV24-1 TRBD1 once TGTGCCACCAGTGATCCCGGACAGGGGGAGGAGACCCAGTACTTC CATSDPGQGEETQYF
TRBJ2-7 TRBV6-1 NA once TGTGCCAGCAGTGAAAAACTAGCCCCTACCTACGAGCAGTACTTC CASSEKLAPTYEQYF
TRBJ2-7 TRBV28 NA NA TGTGCCAGCAGTGACAGAGTCCTCTCCTACGAGCAGTACTTC CASSDRVLSYEQYF
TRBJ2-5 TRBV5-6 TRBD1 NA TGTGCCAGCAGCGGTACGGGACAGGGGCAAGAGACCCAGTACTTC CASSGTGQGQETQYF
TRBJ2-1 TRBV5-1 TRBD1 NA TGCGCCAGCAGCTTGGGGTTCGGGGCAGGGGGAACCAACAATGAGCAGTTCTTC CASSLGFGAGGTNNEQFF
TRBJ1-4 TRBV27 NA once TGTGCCAGCAGTTTATCGGGGGCGTACAAGGATAAACTGTTTTTT CASSLSGAYKDKLFF
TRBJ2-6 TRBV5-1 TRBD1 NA TGCGCCAGCAGCTTCTTCAGACAGGGGGCGCCCGGGGCCAACGTCCTGACTTTC CASSFFRQGAPGANVLTF
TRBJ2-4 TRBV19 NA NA TGTGCCAGTAGTACCCGTAGGGGGGGAATAGCCAAAAACATTCAGTACTTC CASSTRRGGIAKNIQYF
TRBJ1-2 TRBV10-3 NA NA TGTGCCATCAGTGAGCCCCCGGGAGACAGACCCTATGGCTACACCTTC CAISEPPGDRPYGYTF
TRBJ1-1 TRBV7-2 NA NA TGTGCCAGCAGCTCAGGGGATGTATCGTGGGCTTTCTTT CASSSGDVSWAFF
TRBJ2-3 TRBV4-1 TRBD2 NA TGCGCCAGCAGCCAAGATCTTGGGAATGCGGGCCGACTAGCGGCTAGAGATACGCAGTATTTT CASSQDLGNAGRLAARDTQYF
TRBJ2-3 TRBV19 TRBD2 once TGTGCCAGTAGTATAGGGAGACTAGCGGGAGGAATAGATACGCAGTATTTT CASSIGRLAGGIDTQYF
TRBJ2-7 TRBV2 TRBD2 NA TGTGCCAGCACAACTAGCGGGAGGTCCAACGAGCAGTACTTC CASTTSGRSNEQYF
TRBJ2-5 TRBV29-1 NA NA TGCAGCGTTGGGGGGGAAGAGACCCAGTACTTC CSVGGEETQYF
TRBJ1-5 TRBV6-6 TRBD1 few TGTGCCAGCAGTCTACAGGGGGCCCCGAATCAGCCCCAGCATTTT CASSLQGAPNQPQHF
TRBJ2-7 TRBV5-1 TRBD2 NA TGCGCCAGCAGCTTGGGCGGGAGGGTCCCCTACGAGCAGTACTTC CASSLGGRVPYEQYF
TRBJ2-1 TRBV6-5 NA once TGTGCCAGCAGTTACGGGTCGGGACAATACAATGAGCAGTTCTTC CASSYGSGQYNEQFF
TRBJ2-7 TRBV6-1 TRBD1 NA TGTGCCAGCAGTGACGGGACAGTCTACGAGCAGTACTTC CASSDGTVYEQYF
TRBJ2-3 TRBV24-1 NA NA TGTGCCACCAGTGATTTCCCTCAGAAAAACACAGATACGCAGTATTTT CATSDFPQKNTDTQYF
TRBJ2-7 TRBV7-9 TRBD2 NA TGTGCCAGCACCCGGGGGGGCCGGTCGAGGGAGCAGTACTTC CASTRGGRSREQYF
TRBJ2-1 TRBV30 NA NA TGTGCCTGGGGAGCAAGCTATGAGCAGTTCTTC CAWGASYEQFF
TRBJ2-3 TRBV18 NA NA TGTGCCAGCTCACCACGACGCGGGGCTCGCACAGATACGCAGTATTTT CASSPRRGARTDTQYF
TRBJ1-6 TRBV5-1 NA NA TGCGCCAGCAGCTTGGCAGGGATCAATTCACCCCTCCACTTT CASSLAGINSPLHF
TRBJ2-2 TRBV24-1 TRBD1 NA TGTGCCACCAGTGAGAACAGACAGGGGGCATTGGGCACCGGGGAGCTGTTTTTT CATSENRQGALGTGELFF
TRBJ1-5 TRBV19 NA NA TGTGCCAGTAGTATCTCTTCGGGGTCCAGCGGGCAGCCCCAGCATTTT CASSISSGSSGQPQHF
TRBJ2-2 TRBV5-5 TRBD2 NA TGTGCCAGCAGTCTTGGACTAGCGAGCATAACGAACACCGGGGAGCTGTTTTTT CASSLGLASITNTGELFF
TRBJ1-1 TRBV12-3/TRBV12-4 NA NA TGTGCCAGCAGTTTCGAGCGGAGTGAAGCTTTCTTT CASSFERSEAFF
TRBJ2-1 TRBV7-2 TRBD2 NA TGTGCCAGCAGCCCCGGGAGGGGTAGGGGTTCCTACAATGAGCAGTTCTTC CASSPGRGRGSYNEQFF
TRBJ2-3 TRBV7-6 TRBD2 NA TGTGCCAGCAGCTTACTCCTTAGCGGGAGTCTCACAGATACGCAGTATTTT CASSLLLSGSLTDTQYF
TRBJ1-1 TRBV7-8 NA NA TGTGCCAGCAGCTTAGACAGGAACACTGAAGCTTTCTTT CASSLDRNTEAFF
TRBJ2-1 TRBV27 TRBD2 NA TGTGCCAGCAGTTTTCTCCGCGCGACTAGCGGGAGGAGGGAGCAGTTCTTC CASSFLRATSGRREQFF
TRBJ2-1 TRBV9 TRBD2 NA TGTGCCAGCAGCCAGAATAGCGGGAGGGGTGATGAGCAGTTCTTC CASSQNSGRGDEQFF
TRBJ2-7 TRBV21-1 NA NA TGTGCCAGCGGCCTAGTCTTTCCCATTACTTGGGAGCAGTACTTC CASGLVFPITWEQYF
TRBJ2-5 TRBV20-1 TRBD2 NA TGCAGTGCCAGTAGGACTAGCGGGAGCGGGGTGCAAGAGACCCAGTACTTC CSASRTSGSGVQETQYF
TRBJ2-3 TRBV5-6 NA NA TGTGCCAGCAGCCAGGACTGGAGCACAGATACGCAGTATTTT CASSQDWSTDTQYF
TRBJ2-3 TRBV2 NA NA TGTGCCAGCAGGGCCATGAGGGGAGGACACACAGATACGCAGTATTTT CASRAMRGGHTDTQYF
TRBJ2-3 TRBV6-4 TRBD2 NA TGTGCCAGCAGTGAACGCCCTAGCGGGAGTGGGGGTACGCAGTATTTT CASSERPSGSGGTQYF
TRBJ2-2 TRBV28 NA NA TGTGCCAGCAGTTTTAGTCCCGGGGAGCTGTTTTTT CASSFSPGELFF
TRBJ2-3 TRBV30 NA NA TGTGCCTGGTCCATCGTACGGGTGACAGATACGCAGTATTTT CAWSIVRVTDTQYF
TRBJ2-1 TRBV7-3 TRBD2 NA TGTGCCAGCAGCTTAGAATACGGGAGGAGTGAGCAGTTCTTC CASSLEYGRSEQFF
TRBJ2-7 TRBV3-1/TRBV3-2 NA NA TGTGCCAGCAGCGCCAGATCGATATCGAGGTACGAGCAGTACTTC CASSARSISRYEQYF
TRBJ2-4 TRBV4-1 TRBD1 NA TGCGCCAGCAGCCAAGAACCACCGGACAGGGAGGTTGGTGTCAAAAACATTCAGTACTTC CASSQEPPDREVGVKNIQYF
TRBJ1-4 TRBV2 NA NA TGTGCCAGCAGTGCGAGAAAGGGAGTCACTAATGAAAAACTGTTTTTT CASSARKGVTNEKLFF
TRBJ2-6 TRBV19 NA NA TGTGCCAGTGAGGGCTCTGGGGCCAACGTCCTGACTTTC CASEGSGANVLTF
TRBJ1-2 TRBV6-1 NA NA TGTGCCAGCAGTGATGACTGGACCCCTCGAGGGAGTCGCTATGGCTACACCTTC CASSDDWTPRGSRYGYTF
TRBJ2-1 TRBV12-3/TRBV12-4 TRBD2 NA TGTGCCAGCAGAACTAGCGGACCTCCTGAGCAGTTCTTC CASRTSGPPEQFF
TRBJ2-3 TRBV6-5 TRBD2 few TGTGCCAGCAGGGTAGGGGACGCGGGGGCAGATACGCAGTATTTT CASRVGDAGADTQYF
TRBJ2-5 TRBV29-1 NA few TGCAGCGTTGAAGTGACAACCGGACAGAAAGAGACCCAGTACTTC CSVEVTTGQKETQYF
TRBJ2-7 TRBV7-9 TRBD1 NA TGTGCCAGCAGCTTAGTTGGCAGGGGGCCGGAGTACGAGCAGTACTTC CASSLVGRGPEYEQYF
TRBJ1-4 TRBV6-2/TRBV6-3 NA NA TGTGCCAGCAGTCACCCGACTACAACTAATGAAAAACTGTTTTTT CASSHPTTTNEKLFF
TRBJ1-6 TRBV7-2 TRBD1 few TGTGCCAGCAGCCTGACAGGGTATAATTCACCCCTCCACTTT CASSLTGYNSPLHF
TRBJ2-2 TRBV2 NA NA TGTGCCAGCAGTTTTCTAGCGACCGGGGAGCTGTTTTTT CASSFLATGELFF
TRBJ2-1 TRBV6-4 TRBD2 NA TGTGCCAGCAGTGAGGTGAGCGGGGCGAATGAGCAGTTCTTC CASSEVSGANEQFF
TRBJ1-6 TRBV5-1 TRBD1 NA TGCGCCAGCAGCTTGGGACAGGGTAATTCACCCCTCCACTTT CASSLGQGNSPLHF
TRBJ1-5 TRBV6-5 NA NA TGTGCCAGCAGCCTGAATCAGCCCCAGCATTTT CASSLNQPQHF
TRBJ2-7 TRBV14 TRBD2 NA TGTGCCAGCAGCCGACGACTAGCGAGGTACGAGCAGTACTTC CASSRRLARYEQYF
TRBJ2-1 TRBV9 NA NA TGTGCCAGCAGCGTAGGATGGGCTAGGGGGAACAATGAGCAGTTCTTC CASSVGWARGNNEQFF